This T cell receptor beta chain appears in the sequencing data of a study of a mutant IDH1 vaccine in newly diagnosed glioma. Whole-study context: Patients previously underwent radiotherapy, temozolomide, or both, and most underwent both. Findings and caveats of the study: No link was apparently found between pseudoprogression and changes in top peripheral T cell clonotypes.

For this clone: The antigen is undetermined.

Sequenced by immunoSEQ multiplex PCR; TCRdb stores in-frame clones only, minus some. The sample carries tens of thousands of clones, 75% to 90% recorded once. As to time point: baseline, week 1 (first vaccination visit). Indicated treatment: pre-vaccination baseline after standard-of-care therapy. Every donor had a new WHO grade 3 or 4 astrocytoma that was IDH1-mutant, with loss of nuclear ATRX. Germline V gene data show CDR1 as SQVTM and CDR2 as ANQGSEA. The V end lost 6 bases, the J end lost 5 bases, and 10 bases lay between the germline ends. The CDR3 is 11 amino acids. The source of this sequence is a woman aged 40 to 50 with glioma. The rearrangement joins TRBV29-1 to TRBJ1-1; D is undetermined. Sequencing was performed on PBMCs, taken from a glioma patient treated with radiotherapy, temozolomide or both. The CDR3 is CSVLSGTEAFF. The CDR3 nucleotides are TGCAGCGTCCTCAGTGGGACTGAAGCTTTCTTT. The full variable domain, completed using reference TRBV29-1 and TRBJ1-1, is SAVISQKPSRDICQRGTSLTIQCQVDSQVTMMFWYRQQPGQSLTLIATANQGSEATYESGFVIDKFPISRPNLTFSTLTVSNMSPEDSSIYLCSVLSGTEAFFGQGTRLTVV.